The rows below give T cell receptor beta chains drawn from one sample of a study of PD-1 blockade in mismatch repair-deficient tumors. Data came from immunoSEQ multiplex PCR; TCRdb stores just in-frame clones and leaves some out. The data contain some 84,000 clones, 65% to 85% of them singletons. The specimen was peripheral blood, collected 12 weeks after starting pembrolizumab. The receptors shown here come from an adult with mismatch repair-deficient cancer. The CDR3 runs from the conserved cysteine through the conserved F or W. Fields, in order: V gene, clone size, D gene, CDR3 protein. The D gene is left open where the match is weak. Clone size is given for some rows only: seen once, a few or many times, or a class if the clone is expanded.

>TRBV27|-|-
CARLMTEQYEKLFF
>TRBV6-5|-|-
CASSFSLYTDTQYF
>TRBV5-6|-|TRBD1
CASSSSGQGAYEQYF
>TRBV5-1|-|TRBD1
CASSLAGQGVGADQYNEQFF
>TRBV6-1|-|-
CASSEALFDSASSYEQYF
>TRBV7-7|-|TRBD1
CASSPIRQGSTSIQYF
>TRBV5-4|-|TRBD2
CASSLKREALTYEQYF
>TRBV11-2|-|TRBD1
CASSPRTGMNTGELFF
>TRBV7-9|-|-
CASSPGSEKLFF
>TRBV18|-|TRBD2
CASSPLAPSGSGNNEQFF
>TRBV21-1|-|-
CARRGGGFEQYF
>TRBV6-6|-|-
CASSYSMSVNTEAFF
>TRBV9|-|-
CASSPSGAETGELFF
>TRBV30|-|-
CAWSAGLGLEPQHF
>TRBV2|-|-
CASYPGDRNYGYTF
>TRBV30|-|TRBD1
CAWLSTGKETQYF
>TRBV11-3|-|TRBD1
CASSRAGQAYNEQFF
>TRBV9|-|TRBD1
CASSEGTAEKLFF
>TRBV28|-|-
CASRANSRQHGYTF
>TRBV11-3|-|-
CASSRGSFPVFGYEQYF
>TRBV5-4|-|-
CASSSPQTRTDTQYF
>TRBV19|-|-
CASSIVGHLENTEAFF
>TRBV7-9|-|TRBD1
CASSPPGQLSESTF
>TRBV7-9|-|-
CASSLVLRGTEAFF
>TRBV27|-|TRBD2
CASSLSGIFHEQYF
>TRBV11-3|-|TRBD2
CASSPRLAGNSYEQYF
>TRBV30|-|-
CAWSQRGPEKYYSSYNEQFF
>TRBV4-2|-|TRBD2
CASSQVASGATDTQYF
>TRBV27|-|TRBD1
CASRSGQTANYGYTF
>TRBV11-2|-|-
CASSFGGNNEQFF
>TRBV6-6|-|-
CATLVRASESSYEQYF
>TRBV27|few|-
CASSPLRGSYEQYF
>TRBV30|-|-
CAWSVGQTEAFF
>TRBV29-1|-|-
CSVEDQSFRFGTDTQYF
>TRBV5-8|-|-
CASSLPQGWYVKAFF
>TRBV2|-|TRBD2
CASSLRTSAKTDTQYF
>TRBV5-4|-|-
CASSRTSNTGELFF
>TRBV5-4|-|-
CASSNRDQETQYF
>TRBV6-1|-|-
CASSGDPLDYRLTYEQYF
>TRBV4-1|-|-
CASSRTGSGVQETQYF
>TRBV11-2|few|-
CASSLDRGSEQFF
>TRBV7-6|-|-
CASSLQALLNHNEQFF
>TRBV27|-|TRBD1
CASSTGGNEQYF
>TRBV6-5|-|-
CASKNQDISSYEQYF
>TRBV11-2|-|-
CASSSGPAVWAEAFF
>TRBV28|-|-
CASSRTDTQYF
>TRBV19|-|TRBD1
CASSIGAKQGLITGELFF
>TRBV9|-|-
CASSVGWTPSYEQYF
>TRBV18|-|-
CASSPIVGQGHETQYF
>TRBV6-5|-|-
CASSYRTANTGELFF
>TRBV5-1|-|-
CASSLETDYQETQYF
>TRBV30|-|-
CAWGGWGLLNTEAFF
>TRBV6-1|-|-
CASLTAGSGTDTQYF
>TRBV2|-|TRBD1
CASSDDLRQGMTDTQYF
>TRBV27|-|-
CASSTVSKKAGGYTF